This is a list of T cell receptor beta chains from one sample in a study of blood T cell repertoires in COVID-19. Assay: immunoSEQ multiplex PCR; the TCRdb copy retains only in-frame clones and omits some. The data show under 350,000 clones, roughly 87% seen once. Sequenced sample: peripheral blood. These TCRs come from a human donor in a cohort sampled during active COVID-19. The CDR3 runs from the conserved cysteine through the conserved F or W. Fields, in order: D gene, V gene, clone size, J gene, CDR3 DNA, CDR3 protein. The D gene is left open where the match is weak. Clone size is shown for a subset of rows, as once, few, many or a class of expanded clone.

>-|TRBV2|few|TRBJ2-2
TGTGCCAGCAGAATCCGGGACACCCGCACCGGGGAGCTGTTTTTT
CASRIRDTRTGELFF
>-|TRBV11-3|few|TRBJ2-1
TGTGCCAGCAGCTTAGATAGAACAGCCATCAATGAGCAGTTCTTC
CASSLDRTAINEQFF
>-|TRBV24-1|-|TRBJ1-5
TGTGCCACCAGTGAGTATGCAGATCAGCCCCAGCATTTT
CATSEYADQPQHF
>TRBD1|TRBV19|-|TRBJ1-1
TGTGCCAGTAGTCCAGGGGGCTCGGGCACTGAAGCTTTCTTT
CASSPGGSGTEAFF
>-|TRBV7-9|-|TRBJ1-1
TGTGCCAGCAGCTTAGAGGAGGTCGTGAACACTGAAGCTTTCTTT
CASSLEEVVNTEAFF
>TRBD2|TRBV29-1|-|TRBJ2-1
TGCAGCGTTGATAGGGGACTAGGCATGAATGAGCAGTTCTTC
CSVDRGLGMNEQFF
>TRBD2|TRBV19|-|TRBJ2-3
TGTGCCAGTAGTATCTTGGGACTAGCGGAGCCCAGGCCTACAGATACGCAGTATTTT
CASSILGLAEPRPTDTQYF
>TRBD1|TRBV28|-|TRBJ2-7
TGTGCCAGCAGTTTTTTTCCGGGACAGCGGAGCTCCTACGAGCAGTACTTC
CASSFFPGQRSSYEQYF
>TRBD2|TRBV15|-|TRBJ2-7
TGTGCCACCAGCAGGGGACTAGAGTCGGCCTACGAGCAGTACTTC
CATSRGLESAYEQYF
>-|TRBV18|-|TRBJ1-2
TGTGCCAGCTTGCTGACGGAAGGGGATTTCGGCTACACCTTC
CASLLTEGDFGYTF